A single sample is the source of the 11 T cell receptor beta chains below, sequenced in a study of beta chain features in type 1 diabetes. Study results and limitations: Within each of all four CD4+ subsets, Type 1 diabetes patients had TCRB CDR3s that were moderately but significantly shorter.

Antigens of these TCRs are unknown. Expressed TCRB transcripts got sequenced, as all isolated RNA was reverse transcribed. The data were produced by immunoSEQ multiplex PCR, yet TCRdb's version contains in-frame clones alone and is incomplete. This table has about 700,000 clones, 13% appearing once. The sequenced sample consisted of naive CD4+ T cells from blood. These receptor sequences come from a man aged 18 to 35 with type 1 diabetes.

V gene TRBV5-6 combines with J gene TRBJ1-2, with 8 bases matching TRBD1. CDR1 is SGHDT, CDR2 YYEEEE, per germline. The ends lost 4 bases at V and 8 bases at J; junction bases unmatched: 7. The CDR3 has 13 amino acids. CDR3 sequence (DNA): TGTGCCAGCAGCCCTGAGACAGGGGTAGGCTACACCTTC. Encoded protein: CASSPETGVGYTF.

This clone was counted only a few times. The V call is TRBV11-3, the J call TRBJ2-5, with 7 bases fitting TRBD2. The V and J ends lost 1 base and 5 bases, in that order; junction bases with no gene match: 7. The CDR3 contains 15 residues. The germline V gene encodes CDR1 SGHNT and CDR2 YENEEA. This CDR3 is CASSLGPGGVETQYF. Written as DNA, the CDR3 is TGTGCCAGCAGCTTAGGACCGGGGGGTGTCGAGACCCAGTACTTC.

The rearrangement joins TRBV9 to TRBJ2-3; 7 nucleotides align to TRBD2. In germline, CDR1 is SGDLS, CDR2 YYNGEE. With 4 bases clipped from V and 1 base from J, the junction kept 9 bases outside the gene matches. The CDR3 is made up of 16 amino acids. In nucleotides, the CDR3 is TGTGCCAGCAGCCCACCGGGAGGAGGTGGCACAGATACGCAGTATTTT. This encodes CASSPPGGGGTDTQYF.

About this clone: This CDR3 is also generated by other DNA sequences in the sample. The genes are TRBV9 and TRBJ1-1; D perhaps matches TRBD1 (5 bases). In germline, CDR1 is SGDLS, CDR2 YYNGEE. With 0 bases removed from V and 2 bases from J, the gap between germline ends came to 8 bases. This CDR3 spans 14 amino acids. The CDR3 is CASSVVGGNTEAFF. CDR3 bases: TGTGCCAGCAGCGTAGTCGGGGGAAACACTGAAGCTTTCTTT.

This clone was counted only a few times. This sequence joins TRBV11-3 and TRBJ2-1; weak D call: TRBD2 (6 bases). The CDR3 extends over 16 amino acids. The germline CDR1 and CDR2 sequences are SGHNT and YENEEA. V was shortened by 6 bases and J by 3 bases, with 18 bases between the two germline ends. In DNA, the CDR3 is TGTGCCAGCAGTCCCGGGCGGGGCGGAATCTACAATGAGCAGTTCTTC. The encoded protein is CASSPGRGGIYNEQFF.

A single count supports this clone. The chain recombines TRBV11-2 with TRBJ1-2, with 10 bases aligning to TRBD1. V lost 4 bases to trimming and J lost 9 bases; unmatched junction nucleotides: 17. CDR3 length: 17 residues. Germline-derived CDR1 and CDR2 are SGHAT and FQNNGV. The CDR3 is CASSSQAGTGAFGSYTF. The CDR3 DNA is TGTGCCAGCAGCTCGCAGGCCGGGACAGGGGCGTTCGGGAGCTACACCTTC.

The rearrangement links TRBV7-9 to TRBJ2-5; the match to TRBD1 covers 9 bases. Germline V lookup: CDR1 SEHNR, CDR2 FQNEAQ (reference sequence). V lost 5 bases and J lost 2; bases outside the gene matches: 3. The CDR3 length is 14 residues. CDR3 DNA sequence: TGTGCCAGCAGCCGAGACAGGGGGCAAGAGACCCAGTACTTC. Translating gives CASSRDRGQETQYF. Full variable domain (missing parts from reference TRBV7-9 and TRBJ2-5): DTGVSQNPRHKITKRGQNVTFRCDPISEHNRLYWYRQTLGQGPEFLTYFQNEAQLEKSRLLSDRFSAERPKGSFSTLEIQRTEQGDSAMYLCASSRDRGQETQYFGPGTRLLVL.

This clone was observed a single time. The rearrangement links TRBV11-1 to TRBJ2-7; D gene uncertain. The CDR3 contains 14 residues. V lost 5 bases and J 3 bases, leaving 14 bases between the germline ends. The germline V gene encodes CDR1 SGHAT and CDR2 FQDESV (reference sequence). The DNA for the CDR3 is TGTGCCAGCAGCCTTTATGACGTGAACTACGAGCAGTACTTC. Amino acid sequence: CASSLYDVNYEQYF.

This chain links TRBV9 with TRBJ1-2, with D possibly matching TRBD1 (5 bases). The CDR3 extends over 15 amino acids. V dropped 3 bases and J dropped 8 bases, with 20 bases sitting between them. Germline V gene data show CDR1 as SGDLS and CDR2 as YYNGEE. Here the CDR3 DNA reads TGTGCCAGCAGCGCTGGCGGGGCGCTTTCCTTGGGCTACACCTTC. This translates into CASSAGGALSLGYTF.

CDR3 nucleotide sequence: TGTGCCAGCAGCCCAGGGCCCTTCTATGGGGGCAATCAGCCCCAGCATTTT. Residues: CASSPGPFYGGNQPQHF. This chain uses TRBV7-9 with TRBJ1-5, with a weak D call TRBD1 (5 bases). This CDR3 has 17 amino acids. Trimming shortened V by 5 bases and J by 2 bases, and 19 bases separated the two germline ends. Per germline, CDR1 SEHNR and CDR2 FQNEAQ (reference sequence).

The chain uses TRBV2 and TRBJ2-2; TRBD2 aligns across 10 bases. The germline CDR1 and CDR2 sequences are SNHLY and FYNNEI. Trimming at V came to 5 bases and at J to 4 bases, leaving 7 bases not matched to a gene. The CDR3 has 16 residues. In DNA form, the CDR3 reads TGTGCCAGCAGTCCCCCTAGCGGGGGTGCCACCGGGGAGCTGTTTTTT. It codes for CASSPPSGGATGELFF.